These 15 T cell receptor beta chains originate from one sample sequenced in a study of blood T cell repertoires in COVID-19. Generated by immunoSEQ multiplex PCR, the TCRdb table keeps only in-frame clones and is missing some. The repertoire has hundreds of thousands of clones, more than 80% of them found once; the top ten carry roughly 1.2%. Sequencing used peripheral blood. Every receptor here comes from a woman aged 25 to 45 with COVID-19, enrolled during active disease.

The CDR3, as DNA: TGCGCCAGCAGCTTGGCTTGGGGGCCCAATCAGCCCCAGCATTTT. Residues: CASSLAWGPNQPQHF. The gene calls are TRBV5-1 and TRBJ1-5; a possible D gene is TRBD1 (6 bases). Germline-derived CDR1 and CDR2 are SGHRS and YFSETQ. The CDR3 runs 15 residues. Trimming removed 0 bases at V and 3 bases at J, with 10 bases between.

The chain's CDR3 is CASSLDRDYEQYF. In DNA form, the CDR3 reads TGCGCCAGCAGCTTAGACAGAGACTACGAGCAGTACTTC. V and J are TRBV5-1 and TRBJ2-7, with D perhaps matching TRBD1 (5 bases). CDR3 size: 13 residues. V shed 2 bases and J shed 3 bases, with 9 bases lying between them. Germline V CDR1 and CDR2: SGHRS, YFSETQ.

The V and J genes are TRBV5-1 and TRBJ2-5, with 13 bases lining up with TRBD2. Germline CDR1 SGHRS, CDR2 YFSETQ. There are 16 residues in the CDR3. With 4 bases clipped from V and 5 bases from J, the junction kept 8 bases outside the gene matches. The CDR3 loop is CASSPRTSGGRETQYF. The CDR3 region has the DNA TGCGCCAGCAGCCCTAGGACTAGCGGGGGCAGGGAGACCCAGTACTTC. The complete variable domain, with remaining parts taken from reference TRBV5-1 and TRBJ2-5, reads KAGVTQTPRYLIKTRGQQVTLSCSPISGHRSVSWYQQTPGQGLQFLFEYFSETQRNKGNFPGRFSGRQFSNSRSEMNVSTLELGDSALYLCASSPRTSGGRETQYFGPGTRLLVL.

The V and J genes are TRBV3-1 (or the pseudogene TRBV3-2) and TRBJ2-5, with 8 bases fitting TRBD2. The CDR3 runs 16 residues. The V gene's germline CDR1 is LGHDT and CDR2 YNNKEL (reference sequence). V lost 2 bases and J lost 3; bases outside the gene matches: 8. CDR3 amino acids: CASSQRGGIRKETQYF. In DNA form, the CDR3 reads TGTGCCAGCAGCCAACGGGGGGGAATAAGGAAAGAGACCCAGTACTTC.

V gene TRBV6-2 or TRBV6-3 combines with J gene TRBJ1-1; D is unclear. V gave up 6 bases and J gave up 2 bases, with 16 bases separating them. The CDR3 runs to 15 residues. Germline CDR1 and CDR2: MNHEY and SVGEGT. CDR3 sequence: CASSPLSSGNTEAFF. The CDR3 DNA is TGTGCCAGCAGCCCTCTGTCATCGGGAAACACTGAAGCTTTCTTT.

The chain links TRBV5-4 to TRBJ2-1; 7 nucleotides agree with TRBD2. The junction had 6 bases not matched to a gene; V was cut back by 4 bases and J by 2 bases. Per the germline V gene, CDR1 is SGHNT and CDR2 is YYREEE (reference sequence). The CDR3 consists of 15 residues. CDR3 protein: CASSPDGGTYNEQFF. In DNA, the CDR3 is TGTGCCAGCAGCCCCGACGGGGGGACCTACAATGAGCAGTTCTTC.

The V gene is TRBV18, the J gene TRBJ2-7; 11 nucleotides line up with TRBD2. The CDR3 length is 15 residues. The V and J ends lost 5 bases and 2 bases, in that order; junction bases with no gene match: 5. From germline, CDR1 is KGHSH and CDR2 LQKENI. CDR3 nucleotide sequence: TGTGCCAGCTCATCCGCTAGCGGGGGGACCTACGAGCAGTACTTC. It yields the protein CASSSASGGTYEQYF.

In regard to this clone: Additional DNA sequences in this sample encode the identical CDR3. The V gene is TRBV5-6, the J gene TRBJ2-3, with unresolved D. V was clipped by 4 bases and J by 3 bases, with 3 bases between them. CDR3 length equals 11 residues. Germline V lookup: CDR1 SGHDT, CDR2 YYEEEE. The CDR3 sequence is CASSRTDTQYF. CDR3 nucleotides: TGTGCCAGCAGCCGTACAGATACGCAGTATTTT.

V is TRBV20-1 and J is TRBJ2-5; 12 bases map to TRBD2. CDR1 is DFQATT, CDR2 SNEGSKA, per germline (reference sequence). CDR3 size: 14 residues. Germline trimming cut 3 bases from V and 4 bases from J; bases unmatched to any gene: 3. CDR3 DNA sequence: TGCAGTGCTAGTGCTAGCGGGAGGGCAGAGACCCAGTACTTC. This encodes CSASASGRAETQYF.

The V gene is TRBV5-1, the J gene TRBJ2-5; 9 nucleotides align to TRBD2. V was clipped by 4 bases and J by 1 base; unmatched bases: 8. In germline, CDR1 is SGHRS, CDR2 YFSETQ. The CDR3 has 16 residues. In DNA, the CDR3 is TGCGCCAGCAGCCCACGCTCTAGCGGGGCCCAAGAGACCCAGTACTTC. Its translation: CASSPRSSGAQETQYF.

The V call is TRBV12-5, the J call TRBJ2-1; D remains unclear. This CDR3 spans 17 amino acids. In germline, CDR1 is LGHNT, CDR2 FRNRAP. V lost 6 bases, J lost 0 bases, and 18 bases lay in between. The CDR3 coding sequence is TGTGCTAGTGGGCCCGCCATGCCGGTCGGCTCCTACAATGAGCAGTTCTTC. Amino acids: CASGPAMPVGSYNEQFF. The entire variable domain, with the rest obtained from reference TRBV12-5 and TRBJ2-1, is as follows: DARVTQTPRHKVTEMGQEVTMRCQPILGHNTVFWYRQTMMQGLELLAYFRNRAPLDDSGMPKDRFSAEMPDATLATLKIQPSEPRDSAVYFCASGPAMPVGSYNEQFFGPGTRLTVL.

This chain connects TRBV7-9 to TRBJ2-3; D is perhaps TRBD2 (6 bases). This CDR3 region has 12 residues. The V end was cut by 5 bases, the J end by 12 bases, with 15 bases between. Germline V CDR1 and CDR2: SEHNR, FQNEAQ (reference sequence). The CDR3, as DNA: TGTGCCAGCAGCGCTGGAGGGGACCTTCAGTATTTT. Its translation is CASSAGGDLQYF. The full variable domain, with the rest looked up from reference TRBV7-9 and TRBJ2-3, is DTGVSQNPRHKITKRGQNVTFRCDPISEHNRLYWYRQTLGQGPEFLTYFQNEAQLEKSRLLSDRFSAERPKGSFSTLEIQRTEQGDSAMYLCASSAGGDLQYFGPGTRLTVL.

The chain carries TRBV12-5 and TRBJ2-2; D might be TRBD1 (6 bases). The V and J ends lost 5 bases and 5 bases respectively, with 12 bases between them. The CDR3 sequence is 14 residues long. Germline V gene lookup returns CDR1 LGHNT and CDR2 FRNRAP. The CDR3 DNA sequence: TGTGCTAGTGGTCCTCTAACAGGGACCGGGGAGCTGTTTTTT. This codes for CASGPLTGTGELFF.

The genes are TRBV9 and TRBJ2-5, with TRBD1 identical over 8 bases. Germline trimming cut 0 bases from V and 5 bases from J; bases unmatched to any gene: 9. The germline CDR1 and CDR2 sequences are SGDLS and YYNGEE. The CDR3 is 16 amino acids. As DNA, the CDR3 is TGTGCCAGCAGCGTAGTCCCTCAGGGGGCGGGGGAGACCCAGTACTTC. Protein product: CASSVVPQGAGETQYF.

This rearrangement joins TRBV3-1 (or the pseudogene TRBV3-2) to TRBJ2-5, with D tentatively TRBD1 (5 bases). This CDR3 contains 14 residues. In germline, CDR1 is LGHDT, CDR2 YNNKEL (reference sequence). Deletions cut 1 base from V and 5 bases from J, with 11 bases between. CDR3 sequence (DNA): TGTGCCAGCAGCCAAGGACAGTTCGGGGAGACCCAGTACTTC. It codes for CASSQGQFGETQYF.